This T cell receptor (beta chain) was sequenced during a study of T cell responses to AZD1222 COVID-19 vaccine. Turning to the study itself: Pooling of second doses given at about 4 or about 12 weeks was done. The study's findings and limits: White British ancestry dominated among donors, who included more females, and clonal diversity was possibly underestimated. Two AZD1222 doses significantly raised spike-specific TCR breadth and depth over controls. The reported proportion of spike-specific TCRs targeting unmutated variant regions was nearly half.

To note about this clone: Its antigen is undetermined.

Some clones are missing from TCRdb's copy, which holds only in-frame ones; the method was immunoSEQ multiplex PCR. This sample yields approximately 150,000 clones, of which roughly 92% are seen a single time; 1.3% belongs to the top ten. The germline V gene encodes CDR1 SGHRS and CDR2 YFSETQ. The CDR3 loop spans 16 amino acids. V was pared by 1 base and J by 2 bases, with 3 bases of the junction left unmatched. The source material was peripheral blood, sampled on day 0 of AZD1222 vaccination. The TCR sequence derives from an adult in good health. This chain links TRBV5-1 with TRBJ2-7; 13 bases map to TRBD2. The CDR3 is CASSLWTSGGAYEQYV. CDR3 nucleotides: TGCGCCAGCAGCTTGTGGACTAGCGGGGGAGCCTACGAGCAGTACGTC.